This is a list of T cell receptor beta chains from one sample in a study of early T cells in non-severe SARS-CoV-2 infection. TCRdb re-called the 5' RACE reads with MiXCR, one entry per CDR3 protein. The table shows some 30,000 distinct CDR3 sequences, with around 5% occurring only once. Sequencing input: whole blood. The origin of the receptors is an adult who was a healthcare worker with PCR-confirmed SARS-CoV-2 infection or an uninfected control (not recorded which). Both conserved end residues are part of each CDR3. D genes are given only for firm matches. Clone size is stated in some rows and not others, as once, few, many or a class when expanded.

D,V,size,J,DNA,CDR3
.,TRBV6-2/TRBV6-3,few,TRBJ2-1,TGTGCCAGCAGTTACTCAGGTTGGGGAAGCGGCAATGAGCAGTTCTTC,CASSYSGWGSGNEQFF
.,TRBV9,.,TRBJ2-3,TGTGCCAGCAGCATAGAGGGGATTTATTTGGATACGCAGTATTTT,CASSIEGIYLDTQYF
TRBD2,TRBV7-3,many,TRBJ2-7,TGTGCCAGCAGCGTGGGACCGGGGGGCGAGCAGTACTTC,CASSVGPGGEQYF
.,TRBV3-1,many,TRBJ2-3,TGTGCCAGCAGCCAAGTCCGCAAGGGGAGCACAGATACGCAGTATTTT,CASSQVRKGSTDTQYF
.,TRBV5-1,many,TRBJ1-4,TGCGCCAGCAGCTTGGGACAGATTGATGAAAAACTGTTTTTT,CASSLGQIDEKLFF
.,TRBV9,many,TRBJ1-4,TGTGCCAGCAGCGGGTCCGGACCTAATGAAAAACTGTTTTTT,CASSGSGPNEKLFF
TRBD2,TRBV7-8,.,TRBJ2-3,TGTGCCAGCAGCCTAAGCGGGGGCACAGATACGCAGTATTTT,CASSLSGGTDTQYF
.,TRBV20-1,many,TRBJ1-2,TGCAGTGCTAGAGACTTCAGGGGTTTTGGCTACACCTTC,CSARDFRGFGYTF
TRBD2,TRBV7-2,many,TRBJ2-3,TGTGCCAGCAGCTTCGGGACTAGAGGTACAGATACGCAGTATTTT,CASSFGTRGTDTQYF
.,TRBV18,many,TRBJ2-2,TGTGCCAGCTCACCACAGGGAAATGCCGGGGAGCTGTTTTTT,CASSPQGNAGELFF
.,TRBV29-1,many,TRBJ2-7,TGCAGCGTTGGGCAGGGGCTCCTCTACGAGCAGTACTTC,CSVGQGLLYEQYF
.,TRBV29-1,few,TRBJ2-5,TGCAGCGTTGATACAGGGCGGACGGAGACCCAGTACTTC,CSVDTGRTETQYF
.,TRBV20-1,few,TRBJ1-2,TGCAGTGCCTTGCTGACATCGGAAGGCTACACCTTC,CSALLTSEGYTF
.,TRBV28,few,TRBJ2-1,TGTGCCAGCAGTTTAGGGGGCCACTACAATGAGCAGTTCTTC,CASSLGGHYNEQFF
.,TRBV20-1,many,TRBJ1-5,TGCAGTGCTTTGCCGGGACACCGCAATCAGCCCCAGCATTTT,CSALPGHRNQPQHF
.,TRBV2,many,TRBJ2-5,TGTGCCAGCATTACTACTAGTTGGGAAGAGACCCAGTACTTC,CASITTSWEETQYF
.,TRBV12-5,many,TRBJ1-6,TGTGCTAGTGGTTTGGTGGAAAAGTTACGCTCCTATAATTCACCCCTCCACTTT,CASGLVEKLRSYNSPLHF
TRBD1,TRBV10-2,many,TRBJ1-6,TGCGCCAGCAGTCTACAGGGGGAAAAGGATTCACCCCTCCACTTT,CASSLQGEKDSPLHF
TRBD1,TRBV7-8,many,TRBJ1-1,TGTGCCAGCAGCTTAGACGGACAGGGGGAGGGGGCCACTGAAGCTTTCTTT,CASSLDGQGEGATEAFF
.,TRBV7-2,many,TRBJ2-3,TGTGCCAGCAGCTTATGGGCGGATACATCTAGCACAGATACGCAGTATTTT,CASSLWADTSSTDTQYF
.,TRBV11-2,many,TRBJ2-6,TGTGCCAGCAGCTTAGTGAGGCGGGGGCAGGCGGGGGCCAACGTCCTGACTTTC,CASSLVRRGQAGANVLTF
.,TRBV20-1,few,TRBJ2-7,TGCAGTGGGCCGGGCCCGACCGAATACGAGCAGTACTTC,CSGPGPTEYEQYF
TRBD1,TRBV20-1,many,TRBJ1-1,TGCAGTGCTAGCCGGACAGGGGAAGCTTTCTTT,CSASRTGEAFF
.,TRBV29-1,many,TRBJ2-7,TGCAGCGTTGACACCGGAGGGCGCCAGTACTTC,CSVDTGGRQYF
.,TRBV12-3/TRBV12-4,many,TRBJ2-1,TGTGCCAGCAGTTTATACGGGGAATACAATGAGCAGTTCTTC,CASSLYGEYNEQFF
TRBD2,TRBV6-2/TRBV6-3,many,TRBJ2-1,TGTGCCAGCAGTCCCAGGGCGTCTAGCGGGACGTATGAGCAGTTCTTC,CASSPRASSGTYEQFF
TRBD1,TRBV7-6,.,TRBJ2-6,TGTGCCAGCAGCTTAGGCCGGACAGGGGCTGGGGCCAACGTCCTGACTTTC,CASSLGRTGAGANVLTF
TRBD2,TRBV5-1,medium-sized,TRBJ2-1,TGCGCCAGCAGCTTTGGACTAGCGGCTAGCTCCTACAATGAGCAGTTCTTC,CASSFGLAASSYNEQFF
.,TRBV14,many,TRBJ1-1,TGTGCCAGCAGCCAAGTGGGAGGTGAAGCTTTCTTT,CASSQVGGEAFF
.,TRBV10-3,many,TRBJ2-1,TGTGCCATCACAGAGGCGGAAACCTACAATGAGCAGTTCTTC,CAITEAETYNEQFF
.,TRBV4-2,many,TRBJ1-5,TGTGCCAGCAGCCAAGATGGGGGGGCGAGTCAGCCCCAGCATTTT,CASSQDGGASQPQHF
TRBD1,TRBV15,many,TRBJ2-2,TGTGCCACCAGCAGAGGGGCAGGGGGCGCGAACACCGGGGAGCTGTTTTTT,CATSRGAGGANTGELFF
.,TRBV28,many,TRBJ2-7,TGTGCCAGCAGTTTTCGACCCTACGAGCAGTACTTC,CASSFRPYEQYF
.,TRBV19,many,TRBJ2-5,TGTGCCAGCGGCGGACAGTCGACCCAAGAGACCCAGTACTTC,CASGGQSTQETQYF
.,TRBV6-5,many,TRBJ2-7,TGTGCCAGCAGCCGGGACGAAGGATTCTACGAGCAGTACTTC,CASSRDEGFYEQYF
.,TRBV19,many,TRBJ1-5,TGTGCCAGTAGTAACAGTGTCAATCAGCCCCAGCATTTT,CASSNSVNQPQHF
TRBD1,TRBV6-2/TRBV6-3,many,TRBJ1-1,TGTGCCAGCCACCCCGGGACAGGGTTCTACACTGAAGCTTTCTTT,CASHPGTGFYTEAFF
TRBD1,TRBV27,few,TRBJ1-4,TGTGCCAGCAGTCTACGTGGACAGGTCCATAATGAAAAACTGTTTTTT,CASSLRGQVHNEKLFF
.,TRBV7-2,many,TRBJ2-7,TGTGCCAGCAGCTTAGGTAGCGGACAGAGCTACGAGCAGTACTTC,CASSLGSGQSYEQYF
TRBD2,TRBV2,many,TRBJ2-3,TGTGCCAGCAGTGGAACTAGCGGGAGCCGCACAGATACGCAGTATTTT,CASSGTSGSRTDTQYF
TRBD1,TRBV12-3/TRBV12-4,many,TRBJ2-2,TGTGCCAGCAGTTCGGGACAGGGGGCACGGACCGGGGAGCTGTTTTTT,CASSSGQGARTGELFF
TRBD1,TRBV27,many,TRBJ1-1,TGTGCCAGCAGCAGACCGGGACAGGGGGCGGTCACTGAAGCTTTCTTT,CASSRPGQGAVTEAFF
TRBD2,TRBV6-5,.,TRBJ2-7,TGTGCCAGCAGTTACTCGACTAGCGGGAGCTCCTACGAGCAGTACTTC,CASSYSTSGSSYEQYF
TRBD1,TRBV5-1,many,TRBJ2-7,TGCGCCAGCAGCTTGGATCCGGGACAGAGCAAGGAGCAGTACTTC,CASSLDPGQSKEQYF
TRBD1,TRBV12-3/TRBV12-4,few,TRBJ2-5,TGTGCCAGCAGTTCGACAGGGCAAGAGACCCAGTACTTC,CASSSTGQETQYF
.,TRBV25-1,.,TRBJ2-7,TGTGCCAGCAGTCCTAAAACAGCCGGCTACGAGCAGTACTTC,CASSPKTAGYEQYF
TRBD1,TRBV12-3/TRBV12-4,many,TRBJ1-2,TGTGCCAGCAGTTTAAATACCGGGACAGGGTGGAACTATGGCTACACCTTC,CASSLNTGTGWNYGYTF
.,TRBV20-1,many,TRBJ1-2,TGCAGTGCTGCCGACACGGCCGATGGCTACACCTTC,CSAADTADGYTF
TRBD1,TRBV4-3,many,TRBJ2-7,TGCGCCAGCAGCCTCTACTTGACAGGGGACTCCTACGAGCAGTACTTC,CASSLYLTGDSYEQYF